These 28 T cell receptor beta chains came from one sample sequenced in a study of T cells in localized non-small cell lung cancer. Only in-frame clones appear in the TCRdb table, and some are missing; sequencing was by immunoSEQ multiplex PCR. Of about 40,000 clones in the sample, approximately 88% were seen once. The sample was peripheral blood, taken before any cancer treatment. Receptors originate from a woman between 40 and 69 years old with stage I lung adenocarcinoma.

The chain employs TRBV11-3 and TRBJ1-3; D might be TRBD1 (5 bases). Germline loops: CDR1 SGHNT, CDR2 YENEEA. This CDR3 contains 15 residues. Trimming took 3 bases from V and 2 from J, leaving 11 bases between them. CDR3 loop: CASSLGDDPGNTIYF. CDR3 coding DNA: TGTGCCAGCAGCTTGGGGGATGATCCTGGAAACACCATATATTTT.

This sequence joins TRBV5-6 and TRBJ1-6; no clear D. CDR3 length: 14 amino acids. Trimming removed 2 bases at V and 2 bases at J, with 5 bases between. The germline CDR1 and CDR2 sequences are SGHDT and YYEEEE. The CDR3 loop is CASSFEPYNSPLHF. CDR3 bases: TGTGCCAGCAGCTTCGAGCCCTATAATTCACCCCTCCACTTT.

This clone was seen once. The gene calls are TRBV6-6 and TRBJ2-1; 7 bases map to TRBD2. CDR1 and CDR2 (germline): MNHNY, SVGAGI (reference sequence). The CDR3 runs to 14 residues. V was clipped by 0 bases and J by 11 bases; unmatched bases: 7. The CDR3 bases are TGTGCCAGCAGTTACTCGCGGGAGCCGTCTAAGCAGTTCTTC. It specifies CASSYSREPSKQFF.

The chain is built from TRBV14 and TRBJ2-1, with TRBD1 as a possible D gene (6 bases). The germline gives CDR1 SGHDN, CDR2 FVKESK. The germline V and J ends were trimmed by 1 base and 0 bases, with 16 bases remaining between them. The CDR3 has 18 residues. CDR3 in DNA: TGTGCCAGCAGCCAAGTATCTACAGGGCCCCCCTCCTACAATGAGCAGTTCTTC. Translated: CASSQVSTGPPSYNEQFF.

CDR3 nucleotide sequence: TGTGCCAGCAGTCGCTGGCCCCAGGCCACGACAGTGCAGGAGCAGTACTTC. Protein sequence: CASSRWPQATTVQEQYF. The chain recombines TRBV28 with TRBJ2-7, with a weak D call TRBD1 (5 bases). CDR3 length: 17 amino acids. CDR1 and CDR2 (germline): MDHEN, SYDVKM. V was cut by 5 bases and J by 7 bases, with 27 bases left in between. Looking up the rest from reference TRBV28 and TRBJ2-7 gives the full variable domain: DVKVTQSSRYLVKRTGEKVFLECVQDMDHENMFWYRQDPGLGLRLIYFSYDVKMKEKGDIPEGYSVSREKKERFSLILESASTNQTSMYLCASSRWPQATTVQEQYFGPGTRLTVT.

This clone appeared a single time. CDR3 amino acids: CASSPYGQGRGETQYF. DNA for the CDR3: TGTGCCAGCAGCCCATACGGCCAGGGAAGAGGAGAGACCCAGTACTTC. The rearrangement links TRBV7-3 to TRBJ2-5; a weak D match, TRBD1 (5 bases). Between the trimmed V and J ends, which lost 5 bases and 4 bases, there was a span of 20 bases. This CDR3 is built from 16 residues. The germline CDR1 and CDR2 sequences are SGHTA and FQGTGA.

The V call is TRBV28, the J call TRBJ1-2; 9 bases match TRBD1. The J segment lost 4 bases and the V segment lost 3 bases, leaving 6 bases of the junction unmatched. Germline CDR1 reads MDHEN; CDR2 reads SYDVKM. This CDR3 is 15 amino acids long. The DNA for the CDR3 is TGTGCCAGCAGTTTCTTGGGGGACAGGGCCTATGGCTACACCTTC. This encodes CASSFLGDRAYGYTF.

The V and J genes are TRBV5-1 and TRBJ2-3, with unresolved D. The germline V and J ends were trimmed by 4 bases and 3 bases, with 15 bases remaining between them. From germline, CDR1 is SGHRS and CDR2 YFSETQ. This CDR3 contains 15 residues. The CDR3 spells CASSVGISGTDTQYF. CDR3 sequence (DNA): TGCGCCAGCAGCGTCGGAATTAGTGGGACAGATACGCAGTATTTT.

This chain connects TRBV4-1 to TRBJ2-1; 12 nucleotides line up with TRBD2. Germline CDR1 and CDR2: MGHRA and YSYEKL. V gave up 0 bases and J gave up 7 bases; unmatched junction bases: 13. The CDR3 spans 19 residues. As DNA, the CDR3 is TGCGCCAGCAGCCAAGATCCTCTAGCGGGAGGGGGGTTTGAGAATGAGCAGTTCTTC. Its protein product is CASSQDPLAGGGFENEQFF.

CDR3 sequence (DNA): TGTGCCATCAGAGTTCCCACCAGAATCTCCTCTGGAAACACCATATATTTT. Protein: CAIRVPTRISSGNTIYF. The chain joins TRBV10-3 to TRBJ1-3; D remains unclear. V was trimmed by 6 bases and J by 0 bases, leaving 18 bases between them. The CDR3 has 17 residues. Per germline, CDR1 ENHRY and CDR2 SYGVKD.

This chain links TRBV18 with TRBJ1-1, with a weak D call TRBD1 (5 bases). The CDR3 spans 16 residues. Trimming pared 6 bases from V and 0 bases from J, leaving 17 bases between. The germline CDR1 and CDR2 sequences are KGHSH and LQKENI. The CDR3 DNA is TGTGCCAGCTCCCCCGGGGGGTCAAGCATGAACACTGAAGCTTTCTTT. Translating it yields CASSPGGSSMNTEAFF.

Only one count was recorded for this clone. In DNA, the CDR3 is TGTGCCAGCAGTGAACAGAGCGGGAGGTGGAATGAGCAGTTCTTC. This codes for CASSEQSGRWNEQFF. This chain uses TRBV2 with TRBJ2-1; 9 nucleotides agree with TRBD2. The V gene's germline CDR1 is SNHLY and CDR2 FYNNEI. V shed 2 bases and J 7 bases; nucleotides not matched to a gene: 6. This CDR3 region has 15 residues.

This chain connects TRBV7-7 to TRBJ2-1, with a weak D call TRBD2 (5 bases). This CDR3 has 12 amino acids. Germline assignment: CDR1 SSHAT and CDR2 FNYEAQ (reference sequence). In nucleotides, the CDR3 is TGTGCTGTCGGGAACACGCACAATGAGCAGTTCTTC. Translation: CAVGNTHNEQFF.

This clone was found once. The genes are TRBV15 and TRBJ1-4, with 8 bases aligning to TRBD1. This CDR3 comprises 14 residues. Germline CDR1 reads LNHNV; CDR2 reads YYDKDF (reference sequence). J gave up 6 bases and V 5 bases, and 5 bases lay outside the gene matches. The CDR3 is CATSETGVDEKLFF. The CDR3 coding sequence is TGTGCCACCAGCGAGACAGGGGTGGATGAAAAACTGTTTTTT.

The J gene is TRBJ1-4, the V gene TRBV30; maybe TRBD1 (6 bases). Germline assignment: CDR1 GTSNPN and CDR2 SVGIG (reference sequence). The CDR3 is 12 amino acids. The ends were cut back, 1 base at V and 13 bases at J, with 13 bases in the middle. This CDR3 is CAWSGGPQALFF. The CDR3 DNA is TGTGCCTGGAGTGGGGGGCCCCAAGCACTGTTTTTT.

The chain couples TRBV2 to TRBJ2-7; the D is unclear. The CDR3 has 11 residues. Germline V gene lookup returns CDR1 SNHLY and CDR2 FYNNEI. The ends were cut back, 5 bases at V and 0 bases at J, with 2 bases in the middle. The CDR3 loop reads CASSYSYEQYF. The DNA for the CDR3 is TGTGCCAGCAGTTACTCCTACGAGCAGTACTTC.

In nucleotides, the CDR3 is TGTGCCAGCAGTCACCGGGACAGGGTCGGCGAGCAGTACTTC. Translation: CASSHRDRVGEQYF. The V call is TRBV28, the J call TRBJ2-7; TRBD1 matches at 9 bases. The CDR3 loop spans 14 amino acids. CDR1 and CDR2 (germline): MDHEN, SYDVKM. V dropped 5 bases and J dropped 6; count of bases not matched to a gene: 8.

There are a few counts of this clone. The chain recombines TRBV27 with TRBJ2-7; 7 bases match TRBD1. The germline CDR1 and CDR2 sequences are MNHEY and SMNVEV (reference sequence). The CDR3 totals 15 residues. The junction had 8 bases not matched to a gene; V was cut back by 6 bases and J by 0 bases. Written as DNA, the CDR3 is TGTGCCAGCAGCCCCGACAGGGCCAACTCCTACGAGCAGTACTTC. Amino acids: CASSPDRANSYEQYF.

The chain has TRBV10-3 and TRBJ1-4; 8 bases match TRBD1. Unmatched junction bases numbered 9, after V lost 5 bases and J lost 7 bases. From germline, CDR1 is ENHRY and CDR2 SYGVKD. The length of the CDR3 is 15 residues. CDR3 nucleotides: TGTGCCATCAGTAGGACAGGGCCCAATACTGAAAAACTGTTTTTT. Amino acids: CAISRTGPNTEKLFF.

The rearrangement uses TRBV6-5 and TRBJ2-7, with D unclear. Looked up from germline, CDR1 is MNHEY and CDR2 is SVGAGI. V shed 5 bases and J shed 3 bases, with 5 bases lying between them. This CDR3 comprises 11 residues. CDR3 in amino acids: CASSNSYEQYF. CDR3 bases: TGTGCCAGCAGTAATAGCTACGAGCAGTACTTC.

The V call is TRBV28, the J call TRBJ1-5; D remains unclear. The germline V and J ends were trimmed by 2 bases and 0 bases, with 11 bases remaining between them. In germline, CDR1 is MDHEN, CDR2 SYDVKM. This CDR3 contains 16 residues. This chain's CDR3 is CASSLIGYYSNQPQHF. CDR3 sequence (DNA): TGTGCCAGCAGTTTAATCGGATATTATAGCAATCAGCCCCAGCATTTT.

The count of this clone is one. The V gene is TRBV5-1, the J gene TRBJ1-3; possible D gene TRBD1, 5 bases. V was shortened by 3 bases and J by 2 bases, with 15 bases between the two germline ends. Germline V gives CDR1 SGHRS, CDR2 YFSETQ. This CDR3 has 16 amino acids. CDR3 amino acids: CASSWGELLPGNTIYF. For the CDR3, the DNA is TGCGCCAGCAGCTGGGGCGAACTCCTGCCTGGAAACACCATATATTTT.

This clone was picked up one time. The rearrangement uses TRBV11-2 and TRBJ1-1, with D unclear. The V gene's germline CDR1 is SGHAT and CDR2 FQNNGV. The CDR3 has 11 amino acids. V was shortened by 5 bases and J by 3 bases, with 4 bases between the two germline ends. The CDR3 DNA is TGTGCCAGCAGCGCCTACACTGAAGCTTTCTTT. It codes for CASSAYTEAFF.

A few counts support this clone. The chain uses TRBV19 and TRBJ2-7; D is perhaps TRBD2 (5 bases). Germline values: CDR1 LNHDA, CDR2 SQIVND (reference sequence). CDR3 size: 15 residues. Between the trimmed V and J ends, which lost 1 base and 5 bases, there was a span of 15 bases. The CDR3 loop reads CASSIGGFTSHEQYF. The DNA of the CDR3 is TGTGCCAGTAGTATAGGCGGGTTTACGAGCCACGAGCAGTACTTC.

The rearrangement links TRBV28 to TRBJ2-5; D unresolved. Trimming left V 5 bases short and J 5 bases short, with 3 bases between. Germline V gene lookup returns CDR1 MDHEN and CDR2 SYDVKM. The CDR3 runs to 10 residues. The chain's CDR3 is CASSGETQYF. The CDR3 region has the DNA TGTGCCAGCAGTGGGGAGACCCAGTACTTC.

This chain connects TRBV28 to TRBJ2-7; either TRBD1 or TRBD2 may supply D (5 bases each). The V gene's germline CDR1 is MDHEN and CDR2 SYDVKM. Trimming cost V 5 bases and J 1 base, with 9 bases left between them. The CDR3 extends over 13 amino acids. The CDR3, as DNA: TGTGCCAGCAGTCCGGGACCTTCCTACGAGCAGTACTTC. This translates into CASSPGPSYEQYF.

The chain carries TRBV7-2 and TRBJ2-7; 7 nucleotides line up with TRBD2. The CDR3 has 14 amino acids. The germline V gene has CDR1 SGHTA and CDR2 FQGNSA. V shed 5 bases, J shed 4 bases, and the junction held 8 bases outside the gene matches. The CDR3 protein is CASSPSPSGYEQYF. CDR3 coding DNA: TGTGCCAGCAGCCCCTCGCCTAGCGGTTACGAGCAGTACTTC.

Here the CDR3 DNA reads TGTGCCAGTAGTATTTCAGGAAACACCATATATTTT. Translating it yields CASSISGNTIYF. The chain is built from TRBV19 and TRBJ1-3; no clear D. CDR1 is LNHDA, CDR2 SQIVND, per germline (reference sequence). Trimming removed 3 bases from V and 4 bases from J, with 4 bases in between. This CDR3 region has 12 residues. Based on the CDR3 plus reference TRBV19 and TRBJ1-3, the full variable domain is DGGITQSPKYLFRKEGQNVTLSCEQNLNHDAMYWYRQDPGQGLRLIYYSQIVNDFQKGDIAEGYSVSREKKESFPLTVTSAQKNPTAFYLCASSISGNTIYFGEGSWLTVV.